A single T cell receptor beta chain is shown here with its context. This clonotype was found a few times. Its antigen is still unknown. No base-level quality is on record; no much larger clone is a single base apart. This sample was included in a study of T cell repertoires in cytomegalovirus infection (dated by TCRdb to about 2019). Some background on the complete study: Recently identified HLA-C-restricted CMV epitopes, whose presentation resists viral immunomodulation, were targeted by peptide stimulations together with well-studied HLA-B-restricted epitopes. Donor HLA type was relevant to the analysis, as public TCR beta signatures indicated carriage of CMV infection together with the matching HLA type. General conclusions and limits of the study: In the ex vivo response, HLA-C-restricted CMV-specific TCR beta clonotypes were dominant, and in two of eight donors the single most frequent clonotype came from this HLA-C-restricted group. Carriers of CMV infection plus the relevant HLA type were discriminated by the cumulative frequency of public TCR beta family members in the study cohort and in an independent 352-donor cohort.

The sample's treatment or condition label, in plain terms: in vitro stimulation with specific CMV peptide epitopes to enrich CMV-specific T cells. The trim is 7 bases for V and 0 bases for J, with a gap of 12 bases between the germline ends. The germline V gene (reference sequence) specifies GTSNPN as CDR1 and SVGIG as CDR2. Including cysteine and phenylalanine, the CDR3 has 13 amino acids. This entry keeps only the CDR3 DNA: 39 bases, framed from base 1. Sequenced on an Illumina HiSeq 1500. Starting from the raw public reads, TCRdb applied fastp trimming at Q25, assembled clones with MiXCR and retained in-frame beta chains. Each record represents a unique CDR3 protein, reported with the most common genes and DNA among its rows. This sample comprises roughly 340,000 distinct CDR3 sequences, 25% to 30% of them detected only once. The ten largest clones represent roughly 20% of the sample.

This sample comprised cultured PBMCs, obtained from culture after CMV antigen stimulation. The receptor comes from a human donor in good health (CMV status not recorded). Some clones in this sample may be carry-over from other donors' samples. Here the chain combines TRBV30 and TRBJ1-2; the D gene identity is not certain. CDR3 loop: CALNDGTNYGYTF. The nucleotide sequence reads TGTGCCTTGAACGACGGGACTAACTATGGCTACACCTTC.